This TCR beta chain was sequenced in a study of blood T cell repertoires in COVID-19. Background on the study: Collection of acute and convalescent COVID-19 samples took place in the United States, Italy and Spain.

As handled by the study authors: Estimated nucleated cell counts came from reference gene primer amplification. Assay used: immunoSEQ multiplex PCR; TCRdb lists only in-frame clones, some missing. That table is the source of V, J and clone size, and D and trimming were worked out from the DNA. The sample yields about 65,000 clones, around 90% seen once. The CDR3 totals 13 residues. Trimming took 4 bases from V and 8 from J, leaving 12 bases between them. The germline V gene encodes CDR1 KGHSH and CDR2 LQKENI. The rearrangement uses TRBV18 and TRBJ2-1; D unclear. The receptor comes from a man aged 60 to 69 with acute or convalescent COVID-19. The specimen sequenced was peripheral blood. CDR3 sequence: CASSLRSIDEQFF. The CDR3 DNA reads TGTGCCAGCTCACTCCGTTCTATAGATGAGCAGTTCTTC.